This T cell receptor beta chain was sequenced for a study of tumor-infiltrating lymphocytes in glioblastoma multiforme. Concerning this clonotype: A much bigger clone sits one base away, suggesting this may be a read error. This CDR3 is missing its conserved last phenylalanine or tryptophan, likely due to a read error.

TCR beta libraries were built from RNA through three nested multiplex PCR rounds using modified ARM-PCR. TCRdb called the multiplex PCR reads again in MiXCR, with one record for every CDR3 protein. The table shows approximately 15,000 distinct CDR3 sequences, with 65% to 80% occurring only once. Germline-derived CDR1 and CDR2 are SGHAT and FQNNGV. The CDR3 is made up of 14 amino acids. The source is a male donor with glioblastoma. Input material: brain tumor tissue. V is TRBV11-2 and J is TRBJ1-6, with D possibly matching TRBD1 (6 bases). The CDR3 nucleotides read TGTGCCAGCAGCGCCGGACAGTATAATTCATCCCTCCACTAT. Protein: CASSAGQYNSSLHY.